Listed below are T cell receptor beta chains from one sample, sequenced in a study of shared clonotypes between healthy human individuals. The table came from immunoSEQ multiplex PCR; TCRdb's copy has only in-frame clones and leaves some out. Of approximately 2.1 million clones in the sample, 80% to 95% are singletons; the top ten hold about 0.39%. Sequencing was carried out using naive CD4+ T cells from PBMCs. These receptors came from a man younger than 30 in good health. Some clones in this sample may be carry-over from other donors' samples. The CDR3 runs from the conserved cysteine through the conserved F or W. The order of the fields is V gene, J gene, CDR3 protein.

>TRBV5-1|TRBJ2-3
CASSLVAGGTDTQYF
>TRBV29-1|TRBJ2-5
CSVGFGEETQYF
>TRBV14|TRBJ2-5
CASTPPGGSSQETQYF
>TRBV4-3|TRBJ2-1
CASSQRTGSEQFF
>TRBV2|TRBJ2-7
CASSRWQAETYEQYF
>TRBV7-2|TRBJ2-4
CASSLAFGLAKNIQYF
>TRBV19|TRBJ2-2
CASSIWAGVAGELFF
>TRBV19|TRBJ2-7
CASKGQGSSYEQYF
>TRBV7-9|TRBJ2-1
CASSAPAHTYNEQFF
>TRBV6-5|TRBJ2-5
CASSRQVGETQYF
>TRBV2|TRBJ2-3
CASRAVRTSGTDTQYF
>TRBV7-2|TRBJ2-2
CASSLKRLNTGELFF
>TRBV10-3|TRBJ1-3
CAISEWGGNTIYF
>TRBV7-9|TRBJ1-2
CASSPRVGYTF
>TRBV11-3|TRBJ1-1
CASSLRGPNTEAFF
>TRBV5-5|TRBJ1-2
CASSLYSQPGGYTF
>TRBV6-5|TRBJ1-1
CASSYRTGWSTEAFF
>TRBV9|TRBJ2-1
CASSSSGTYNEQFF
>TRBV6-6|TRBJ1-2
CASSYAINRGGYGYTF
>TRBV6-5|TRBJ2-1
CASRSTKGNEQFF
>TRBV7-3|TRBJ2-4
CASSPGGIGNIQYF
>TRBV27|TRBJ1-2
CASSSQPNYGYTF
>TRBV7-2|TRBJ2-7
CASSPRREWLYEQYF
>TRBV6-1|TRBJ1-4
CASSEGRLYRASNEKLFF
>TRBV7-8|TRBJ2-7
CASSYGRAQYEQYF
>TRBV11-1|TRBJ1-2
CASSSGQGDGYTF
>TRBV27|TRBJ2-3
CASRPSGSTDTQYF
>TRBV11-3|TRBJ2-2
CASSFRGANTGELFF
>TRBV5-4|TRBJ1-2
CASSPAQQGSGYTF
>TRBV5-1|TRBJ2-1
CASVRGGGSYNEQFF
>TRBV27|TRBJ2-1
CATRKGRVYAHEQFF
>TRBV14|TRBJ2-1
CASSQGGEQFF
>TRBV27|TRBJ1-1
CASSLQDGRMNTEAFF
>TRBV28|TRBJ2-1
CASSLVSGGRASIEQFF
>TRBV7-9|TRBJ1-5
CASSLAGQGVQPQHF
>TRBV5-1|TRBJ2-7
CASSLDTSGVEQYF
>TRBV7-3|TRBJ2-3
CASSLRGTATDTQYF
>TRBV5-4|TRBJ2-2
CASSPTVTGELFF
>TRBV21-1|TRBJ1-1
CASTPEGKRTGNRTNTEAFF
>TRBV5-1|TRBJ2-7
CASGSAPSSYEQYF
>TRBV21-1|TRBJ2-3
CASNITAGGANTQYF
>TRBV5-1|TRBJ2-5
CASSLGLAGGSQETQYF
>TRBV7-9|TRBJ1-3
CASRSGGSGNTIYF
>TRBV7-9|TRBJ2-7
CASSLRDSLYEQYF
>TRBV6-4|TRBJ1-2
CASSSSIGYGYTF
>TRBV7-9|TRBJ2-5
CASSQIPVRTGSRETQYF
>TRBV18|TRBJ1-1
CASSPQGGEAFF
>TRBV7-9|TRBJ2-7
CASSDRDYEQYF
>TRBV19|TRBJ2-7
CASSISGIVSYEQYF
>TRBV28|TRBJ2-5
CASGGGGWETQYF
>TRBV2|TRBJ2-7
CASSETFSGSYEQYF